The 13 T cell receptor beta chains in this list originate from one sample, sequenced in a study of vaccination and CD4 T cells after COVID-19. The Oncomine TCR Beta short-read assay was what sequenced the DNA obtained from cultured CD4+ T cells. From the PCR reads, TCRdb called clonotypes with MiXCR, one entry per CDR3 protein. The table shows approximately 21,000 distinct CDR3 sequences, with approximately 57% occurring only once. Antigens for these TCRs are unknown. As for treatment: 10-day PBMC culture with coronavirus spike peptide pools or control peptides (ViraFEST assay). This specimen consisted of CD4+ T cells from blood, cultured in vitro, obtained after SARS-CoV-2 vaccination. All receptors derive from a human donor who received a COVID-19 vaccine.

V gene TRBV30 combines with J gene TRBJ1-3, with 7 bases fitting TRBD1. CDR1 and CDR2 (germline): GTSNPN, SVGIG (reference sequence). The junction had 8 bases not matched to a gene; V was cut back by 0 bases and J by 0 bases. CDR3 length equals 17 residues. The CDR3, as DNA: TGTGCCTGGAGTGTACGACAGGGTGCCCTCTCTGGAAACACCATATATTTT. It encodes CAWSVRQGALSGNTIYF.

The chain has TRBV24-1 and TRBJ2-1, with 12 bases that match TRBD2. The V gene end was trimmed by 3 bases and the J gene end by 7 bases; junction bases not matched to a gene: 9. Germline V lookup: CDR1 KGHDR, CDR2 SFDVKD. The CDR3 extends over 17 amino acids. The CDR3 region is CATSDPGLAGSWNEQFF. CDR3 sequence (DNA): TGTGCCACCAGTGATCCTGGACTAGCGGGGTCTTGGAATGAGCAGTTCTTC.

This rearrangement joins TRBV21-1 to TRBJ1-2. TRBV21-1 is a known pseudogene. The CDR3 extends over 13 amino acids. CDR3 protein: CASDGNHLYGYTF. The CDR3 DNA reads TGTGCCAGCGACGGTAATCACCTCTATGGCTACACCTTC.

This clonotype was found once. This rearrangement joins TRBV2 to TRBJ1-2; TRBD1 matches 8 bases. The ends lost 1 base at V and 5 bases at J; junction bases unmatched: 6. CDR1 SNHLY and CDR2 FYNNEI come from the germline V gene. The CDR3 extends over 15 amino acids. CDR3 amino acids: CASSEEGQGAYGYTF. In DNA form, the CDR3 reads TGTGCCAGCAGTGAAGAAGGGCAGGGGGCATATGGCTACACCTTC.

The chain links TRBV12-2 to TRBJ1-1; the D call TRBD1 from the table was never checked on the DNA. TRBV12-2 counts as a pseudogene. CDR3 length: 14 residues. CDR3: CASRLARGQGPAFF. The CDR3 bases are TGTGCAAGTCGCTTAGCGCGGGGACAGGGCCCCGCTTTCTTT.

The V gene is TRBV5-4, the J gene TRBJ1-2; 7 bases agree with TRBD1. Germline loops: CDR1 SGHNT, CDR2 YYREEE (reference sequence). With 4 bases clipped from V and 2 bases from J, the junction kept 2 bases outside the gene matches. The CDR3 is 13 amino acids. The CDR3 region has the DNA TGTGCCAGCAGCAGCAGGGGGAACTATGGCTACACCTTC. Protein product: CASSSRGNYGYTF.

The CDR3 here is CASSRLTTGGQSYEQYF. Here the CDR3 DNA reads TGTGCCAGCAGTCGGCTTACTACAGGGGGCCAGTCCTACGAGCAGTACTTC. V gene TRBV6-1 combines with J gene TRBJ2-7; 9 nucleotides line up with TRBD1. The CDR3 has 17 amino acids. V shed 5 bases and J 1 base; nucleotides not matched to a gene: 12. Germline values: CDR1 MNHNS, CDR2 SASEGT.

The chain employs TRBV12-5 and TRBJ2-5, with 10 bases identical to TRBD2. The CDR3 has 15 residues. Germline V lookup: CDR1 LGHNT, CDR2 FRNRAP. V shed 6 bases and J 4 bases; nucleotides not matched to a gene: 8. The CDR3 loop is CASGPPAGGRETQYF. The CDR3 DNA follows: TGTGCTAGTGGCCCCCCAGCGGGGGGGCGAGAGACCCAGTACTTC.

V gene TRBV19 combines with J gene TRBJ1-1; unclear D gene. The CDR3 is 16 amino acids. Germline V gives CDR1 LNHDA, CDR2 SQIVND (reference sequence). Deletions cut 1 base from V and 0 bases from J, with 12 bases between. The chain's CDR3 is CASSIGSRQVNTEAFF. The CDR3 DNA reads TGTGCCAGTAGTATAGGTTCGCGGCAGGTGAACACTGAAGCTTTCTTT.

The chain couples TRBV6-5 to TRBJ1-2; 8 bases agree with TRBD1. The V segment lost 2 bases and the J segment 5 bases; nucleotides outside the gene matches: 4. The CDR3 extends over 14 amino acids. From germline, CDR1 is MNHEY and CDR2 SVGAGI. In DNA form, the CDR3 reads TGTGCCAGCAGTTACGACAGGGGACGGTATGGCTACACCTTC. This sequence encodes CASSYDRGRYGYTF.

This chain connects TRBV28 to TRBJ2-2; no definite D call. The germline CDR1 and CDR2 sequences are MDHEN and SYDVKM. The CDR3 extends over 15 amino acids. V dropped 6 bases and J dropped 2 bases, with 13 bases sitting between them. CDR3 DNA: TGTGCCAGCAGCCCGACGGACCAAAACACCGGGGAGCTGTTTTTT. This translates into CASSPTDQNTGELFF.

The chain links TRBV6-5 to TRBJ2-1, with D possibly TRBD2 on 5 matching bases. This CDR3 contains 13 residues. Germline values: CDR1 MNHEY, CDR2 SVGAGI. V lost 0 bases to trimming and J lost 8 bases, with 8 bases between them. CDR3: CASSYSRVYEQFF. The CDR3 coding sequence is TGTGCCAGCAGTTACTCGAGGGTCTATGAGCAGTTCTTC.

This clonotype was observed a handful of times. V and J are TRBV6-5 and TRBJ2-1, with D possibly TRBD1 on 6 matching bases. Trimming removed 3 bases at V and 7 bases at J, with 13 bases between. CDR1 is MNHEY, CDR2 SVGAGI, per germline. The CDR3 is 14 amino acids. DNA of the CDR3: TGTGCCAGCAGTTATCTTCAGGGGCAGAATGAGCAGTTCTTC. This gives the protein CASSYLQGQNEQFF.